Sequencing of this T cell receptor beta chain was carried out in a study of blood T cell repertoires in COVID-19. Background on the study: The cDNA or gDNA used as material had been derived from T cells, B-cell-depleted T cells, or PBMCs.

V was clipped by 5 bases and J by 3 bases; unmatched bases: 9. Germline lookup yields CDR1 SGHVS and CDR2 FQNEAQ. The CDR3 covers 15 residues. Seattle patients were enrolled while actively infected and followed longitudinally. In the source study's methods: Amplification from reference gene primers served as the basis for estimated nucleated cell counts. Libraries were prepared by immunoSEQ multiplex PCR; TCRdb keeps only in-frame clonotypes and omits some of them. The V and J calls and the clone size are those of that table, but D and trimming were determined from the DNA. The table lists about 69,000 clones, 75% to 90% of them singletons.

This clonotype was sampled from a man aged 35 to 55 with COVID-19, enrolled during active disease. Material: peripheral blood. The chain employs TRBV7-8 and TRBJ2-7, with 8 bases lining up with TRBD2. The CDR3 loop reads CASSPGVAGHYEQYF. For the CDR3, the DNA is TGTGCCAGCAGCCCGGGGGTAGCGGGGCACTACGAGCAGTACTTC.